A selection of T cell receptor beta chains follows, all from one sample in a study of a mutant IDH1 vaccine in newly diagnosed glioma. Sequencing used immunoSEQ multiplex PCR; TCRdb keeps in-frame clones, though not all of them. The repertoire holds over 45,000 clones, with 60% to 80% as singletons. These receptors have no identified antigens. Sequencing was performed on PBMCs, taken from a glioma patient whose treatment included an IDH1 peptide vaccine. Source of these receptors: a middle-aged man with glioma. Both conserved end residues are part of each CDR3. Fields, in order: D gene, clone size, J gene, V gene, CDR3 DNA, CDR3 protein. The D gene is left open where the match is weak. A clone size is listed for some rows: how often the clone was seen (once, few, many), or a class if it is expanded.

TRBD1 | few | TRBJ2-7 | TRBV10-1 | TGCGCCAGCAGTGCAGGTGGCGGGACAGGGGGCTTCGAGCAGTACTTC | CASSAGGGTGGFEQYF
NA | NA | TRBJ1-5 | TRBV2 | TGTGCCAGCAGTGATGTCGGTACAGACCCTAGCAATCAGCCCCAGCATTTT | CASSDVGTDPSNQPQHF
NA | NA | TRBJ2-3 | TRBV4-1 | TGCGCCAGCAGCCAAGATTCCGATACGCAGTATTTT | CASSQDSDTQYF
NA | NA | TRBJ2-7 | TRBV7-9 | TGTGCCAGCAGCTTAGGGCAGGATAAGACCTACGAGCAGTACTTC | CASSLGQDKTYEQYF
NA | once | TRBJ1-5 | TRBV23-1 | TGCGCCAGCAGTCCGCTCCCTTTTCAGCACTATAGCAATCAGCCCCAGCATTTT | CASSPLPFQHYSNQPQHF
NA | NA | TRBJ2-2 | TRBV20-1 | TGCAGTGCCGACCCCGTCGGGGAGCTGTTTTTT | CSADPVGELFF
NA | NA | TRBJ1-1 | TRBV4-3 | TGCGCCAGCAGCCAAGGCCCGGGACAGAACACTGAAGCTTTCTTT | CASSQGPGQNTEAFF
TRBD1 | NA | TRBJ2-7 | TRBV5-1 | TGCGCCAGCAGCTTGGGGACAGGGTCCTCCTACGAGCAGTACTTC | CASSLGTGSSYEQYF
TRBD1 | NA | TRBJ1-5 | TRBV19 | TGTGCCAGTAGTGGCCCCCGGGACAGGGTGTTTTCGGATCAGCCCCAGCATTTT | CASSGPRDRVFSDQPQHF
NA | NA | TRBJ1-5 | TRBV6-5 | TGTGCCAGCGGCCGGGGGGCCGGTCAGCCCCAGCATTTT | CASGRGAGQPQHF
NA | NA | TRBJ2-7 | TRBV9 | TGTGCCAGCAGCGTGCGGGACACTACCTACGAGCAGTACTTC | CASSVRDTTYEQYF
NA | NA | TRBJ1-5 | TRBV7-2 | TGTGCCAGCAGCAAGACAGATTATAGCAATCAGCCCCAGCATTTT | CASSKTDYSNQPQHF
TRBD1 | NA | TRBJ1-1 | TRBV5-1 | TGCGCCAGCAGCTCGGGACAGGGGACTACTGAAGCTTTCTTT | CASSSGQGTTEAFF
NA | NA | TRBJ2-3 | TRBV2 | TGTGCCAGCATTGGATCGGGGGTAAGCACAGATACGCAGTATTTT | CASIGSGVSTDTQYF
NA | NA | TRBJ1-4 | TRBV4-1 | TGCGCCAGCAGCCTCCGGGACACCCTGATTGCAACTAATGAAAAACTGTTTTTT | CASSLRDTLIATNEKLFF
TRBD1 | NA | TRBJ1-4 | TRBV2 | TGTGCCAGCAAACCGGGACAGACAAATGAAAAACTGTTTTTT | CASKPGQTNEKLFF
NA | NA | TRBJ2-5 | TRBV2 | TGTGCCAGCAGTCGAGGGACATCGGGAGAGACCCAGTACTTC | CASSRGTSGETQYF
NA | NA | TRBJ1-1 | TRBV4-1 | TGCGCCAGCAGCCAAGGAGTGGCCCAGAGACCTATGAACACTGAAGCTTTCTTT | CASSQGVAQRPMNTEAFF
NA | NA | TRBJ1-5 | TRBV19 | TGTGCCAGTAGTATTAAGGGGAACTCGAATCAGCCCCAGCATTTT | CASSIKGNSNQPQHF
TRBD1 | NA | TRBJ1-4 | TRBV2 | TGTGCCAGCAGAGGACAGGGTGGGGAAAAACTGTTTTTT | CASRGQGGEKLFF
NA | NA | TRBJ1-5 | TRBV10-3 | TGTGCCATCAGTGAGAATCTCAACCCACAGCCCCAGCATTTT | CAISENLNPQPQHF
TRBD1 | once | TRBJ1-1 | TRBV2 | TGTGCCAGCAGAGGGACAGCGAACACTGAAGCTTTCTTT | CASRGTANTEAFF
NA | NA | TRBJ2-7 | TRBV4-1 | TGCGCCAGCAGCCAAGATGCACTAGCTATCGAGCAGTACTTC | CASSQDALAIEQYF
NA | NA | TRBJ1-5 | TRBV25-1 | TGTGCCAGCAGTATACAGGGACAGCCCCAGCATTTT | CASSIQGQPQHF
NA | NA | TRBJ2-1 | TRBV6-4 | TGTGCCAGCAGTGCCCTGCCTAGCCCCTCCTACAATGAGCAGTTCTTC | CASSALPSPSYNEQFF
NA | NA | TRBJ2-2 | TRBV5-1 | TGCGCCAGCAGCTTGGCTGGGGCCGCTAACACCGGGGAGCTGTTTTTT | CASSLAGAANTGELFF
NA | NA | TRBJ2-3 | TRBV2 | TGTGCCAGCAGTGTGTTGTCCGATACGCAGTATTTT | CASSVLSDTQYF